This T cell receptor (beta chain) was captured by sequencing in a study of T cells expressing NK-cell markers. Across the study: Source material for TCR beta repertoires consisted of sorted CD3+CD56+NKG2C+, CD3+CD56+NKG2C- and CD3+CD56-NKG2C+ T cells. Study-wide results and caveats: Evidence did not settle whether expanded NKG2C+ T cell clones targeted HCMV. The CD3+CD56-NKG2C+ fraction of a few donors was likewise dominated by these clonotypes. NKG2C+ dominant clonotype frequencies in 5 or 6 donors were roughly 1.0-7.5% of CD8+ T cells.

One entry per CDR3 protein, without DNA, is what TCRdb gives after re-calling the 5' RACE reads. This sample's clone table lists about 440,000 distinct CDR3 sequences. As regards this clonotype: No antigen is known for it.

Germline CDR1 and CDR2: SGHDT and YYEEEE. The length of the CDR3 is 14 residues. The chain employs TRBV5-6 and TRBJ1-1. The sequenced sample was blood T cells: a sorted CD56 or NKG2C T cell subset, CD4+ or CD8+ T cells, or bulk PBMC T cells (not recorded which). The sequence was obtained from a woman between 18 and 69 years old in good health. This CDR3 reads CASSLSSIGTEAFF.